Listed below are T cell receptor beta chains from one sample, sequenced in a study of cytomegalovirus exposure and HLA in healthy donors. Clones were read by immunoSEQ multiplex PCR, and TCRdb kept only the in-frame ones, dropping some. The sample lists 35,000 to 55,000 clones, over 60% occurring once. Sequences were obtained from PBMCs. Receptors originate from a woman in her thirties in good health and CMV-seronegative. The CDR3 runs from the conserved cysteine through the conserved F or W. Fields, in order: J gene, V gene, clone size, D gene, CDR3 protein, CDR3 DNA. D genes are given only for firm matches. Expanded clones get a size class; other rows say once, few or many, or leave the size out.

TRBJ1-4	TRBV7-9	once	NA	CASSLRDSEKLFF	TGTGCCAGCAGCTTGAGAGACAGCGAAAAACTGTTTTTT
TRBJ2-5	TRBV2	NA	TRBD1	CASSRDSQETQYF	TGTGCCAGCAGCCGGGACAGTCAAGAGACCCAGTACTTC
TRBJ1-1	TRBV28	NA	NA	CASSFSRTGVTEAFF	TGTGCCAGCAGTTTTAGTAGGACGGGGGTCACTGAAGCTTTCTTT
TRBJ2-3	TRBV5-4	NA	TRBD2	CASSFRLAGGPTDTQYF	TGTGCCAGCAGCTTCCGACTAGCGGGGGGACCCACAGATACGCAGTATTTT
TRBJ1-1	TRBV28	NA	TRBD1	CASSFLRGPNTEAFF	TGTGCCAGCAGTTTCCTAAGGGGGCCGAACACTGAAGCTTTCTTT
TRBJ1-5	TRBV7-9	NA	NA	CASSKGGLGDQPQHF	TGTGCCAGCAGCAAGGGAGGTCTGGGAGATCAGCCCCAGCATTTT
TRBJ1-5	TRBV15	NA	NA	CATNPARGQPQHF	TGTGCCACCAACCCTGCTCGCGGTCAGCCCCAGCATTTT
TRBJ2-2	TRBV6-1	NA	TRBD1	CASSELTGDEAGELFF	TGTGCCAGCAGTGAATTAACAGGGGACGAGGCCGGGGAGCTGTTTTTT
TRBJ2-1	TRBV7-8	NA	NA	CASSLGDEQFF	TGTGCCAGCAGCTTAGGAGATGAGCAGTTCTTC
TRBJ2-1	TRBV5-1	NA	TRBD2	CASSLEGTSGSNEQFF	TGCGCCAGCAGCTTAGAAGGGACTAGCGGGAGCAATGAGCAGTTCTTC
TRBJ2-7	TRBV7-9	NA	NA	CASSPDTHSYEQYF	TGTGCCAGCAGCCCAGACACCCACTCCTACGAGCAGTACTTC
TRBJ2-1	TRBV6-1	NA	NA	CASSSGFQNNEQFF	TGTGCCAGCTCCTCAGGGTTTCAGAACAATGAGCAGTTCTTC
TRBJ1-2	TRBV5-6	NA	NA	CASSSDSYGYTF	TGTGCCAGCAGCTCGGACAGCTATGGCTACACCTTC
TRBJ2-3	TRBV6-5	few	TRBD2	CASSYSGGRAGDTQYF	TGTGCCAGCAGTTACTCGGGCGGGAGGGCCGGGGATACGCAGTATTTT
TRBJ2-3	TRBV7-6	NA	TRBD2	CASSSPPGRSSTDTQYF	TGTGCCAGCAGCTCCCCCCCCGGGAGGTCTAGCACAGATACGCAGTATTTT
TRBJ1-1	TRBV7-9	NA	NA	CASSFGPNTEAFF	TGTGCCAGCAGCTTTGGGCCGAACACTGAAGCTTTCTTT
TRBJ1-1	TRBV5-1	few	NA	CASSLAQNTEAFF	TGCGCCAGCAGCTTGGCCCAGAACACTGAAGCTTTCTTT
TRBJ2-7	TRBV5-1	NA	NA	CASSGGDSDEQYF	TGCGCCAGCAGCGGGGGCGATTCAGACGAGCAGTACTTC
TRBJ1-2	TRBV5-1	NA	TRBD1	CASSSSGGTAYGYTF	TGCGCCAGCAGCTCTTCGGGAGGGACAGCCTATGGCTACACCTTC
TRBJ2-7	TRBV6-1	NA	NA	CASSEGPGLLYEQYF	TGTGCCAGCAGTGAAGGTCCGGGACTCCTCTACGAGCAGTACTTC
TRBJ2-5	TRBV6-6	NA	NA	CASSAQGHQETQYF	TGTGCCAGCAGTGCGCAGGGTCACCAAGAGACCCAGTACTTC
TRBJ1-6	TRBV6-1	NA	NA	CASSESGRAGSPLHF	TGTGCCAGCAGTGAATCCGGCAGGGCGGGATCACCCCTCCACTTT
TRBJ1-3	TRBV7-8	NA	TRBD1	CASSQFRTGLGNTIYF	TGTGCCAGCAGCCAATTCCGGACAGGGCTAGGAAACACCATATATTTT
TRBJ1-5	TRBV6-5	NA	TRBD1	CASSSLDRANQPQHF	TGTGCCAGCAGTTCTCTAGACAGGGCCAATCAGCCCCAGCATTTT
TRBJ2-2	TRBV7-9	NA	TRBD1	CASSKGQEAGELFF	TGTGCCAGCAGCAAGGGACAGGAGGCCGGGGAGCTGTTTTTT
TRBJ2-1	TRBV6-1	NA	TRBD2	CASSAGTSLEQFF	TGTGCCAGCAGTGCAGGGACTAGCCTTGAGCAGTTCTTC
TRBJ2-5	TRBV10-3	NA	NA	CAISEWTDPRDAQYF	TGTGCCATCAGTGAGTGGACAGATCCAAGAGATGCCCAGTACTTC
TRBJ2-7	TRBV6-5	NA	NA	CASSYRRQGYEQYF	TGTGCCAGCAGTTATCGCCGGCAGGGTTACGAGCAGTACTTC
TRBJ2-1	TRBV5-1	NA	TRBD2	CASGERDLYNEQFF	TGCGCCAGCGGAGAGCGGGATCTCTACAATGAGCAGTTCTTC
TRBJ2-7	TRBV5-1	NA	NA	CASRAPGTYEQYF	TGCGCCAGCAGAGCCCCGGGAACCTACGAGCAGTACTTC
TRBJ1-5	TRBV5-6	few	NA	CASSLGQQSRPQHF	TGTGCCAGCAGCTTGGGACAGCAATCACGGCCCCAGCATTTT
TRBJ2-7	TRBV29-1	NA	TRBD1	CSVKTRTGLEEQYF	TGCAGCGTTAAGACCAGGACAGGGCTGGAGGAGCAGTACTTC
TRBJ1-1	TRBV18	NA	NA	CASSHVPGRTEAFF	TGTGCCAGCTCACATGTTCCGGGTAGGACTGAAGCTTTCTTT
TRBJ2-1	TRBV15	NA	TRBD1	CATSRTARQGAIYNEQFF	TGTGCCACCAGCAGAACCGCAAGACAGGGGGCAATCTACAATGAGCAGTTCTTC
TRBJ1-6	TRBV6-5	NA	TRBD1	CASSYSDRGGSALHF	TGTGCCAGCAGTTACTCAGACAGGGGAGGATCGGCCCTCCACTTT
TRBJ2-2	TRBV6-4	NA	TRBD1	CASSGQGGTGELFF	TGTGCCAGCAGTGGACAGGGTGGCACCGGGGAGCTGTTTTTT
TRBJ2-1	TRBV30	NA	NA	CAWSVLSKGRLYEQFF	TGTGCCTGGAGTGTACTAAGTAAGGGGCGTCTCTATGAGCAGTTCTTC
TRBJ1-5	TRBV27	medium-sized	NA	CASRMNRGNQPQHF	TGTGCCAGCAGAATGAACAGGGGCAATCAGCCCCAGCATTTT
TRBJ2-7	TRBV10-3	NA	NA	CAIRRDSREQYF	TGTGCCATCAGGCGCGACAGTCGCGAGCAGTACTTC
TRBJ1-1	TRBV5-1	NA	NA	CASSPWTDLNTEAFF	TGCGCCAGCAGCCCGTGGACAGATCTGAACACTGAAGCTTTCTTT
TRBJ2-5	TRBV7-3	NA	TRBD2	CASSKRESKTQYF	TGTGCCAGCTCCAAGCGGGAGTCAAAGACCCAGTACTTC
TRBJ1-2	TRBV2	few	NA	CASSQGFSNYGYTF	TGTGCCAGCAGCCAGGGTTTCAGTAACTATGGCTACACCTTC
TRBJ2-1	TRBV5-1	NA	NA	CASSLGASSYNEQFF	TGCGCCAGCAGCTTAGGGGCTAGCTCCTACAATGAGCAGTTCTTC
TRBJ1-3	TRBV9	NA	NA	CASSVEASGNTIYF	TGTGCCAGCAGCGTAGAAGCTTCTGGAAACACCATATATTTT
TRBJ1-4	TRBV28	NA	NA	CASKLIGEKLFF	TGTGCCAGCAAGCTAATTGGTGAAAAACTGTTTTTT